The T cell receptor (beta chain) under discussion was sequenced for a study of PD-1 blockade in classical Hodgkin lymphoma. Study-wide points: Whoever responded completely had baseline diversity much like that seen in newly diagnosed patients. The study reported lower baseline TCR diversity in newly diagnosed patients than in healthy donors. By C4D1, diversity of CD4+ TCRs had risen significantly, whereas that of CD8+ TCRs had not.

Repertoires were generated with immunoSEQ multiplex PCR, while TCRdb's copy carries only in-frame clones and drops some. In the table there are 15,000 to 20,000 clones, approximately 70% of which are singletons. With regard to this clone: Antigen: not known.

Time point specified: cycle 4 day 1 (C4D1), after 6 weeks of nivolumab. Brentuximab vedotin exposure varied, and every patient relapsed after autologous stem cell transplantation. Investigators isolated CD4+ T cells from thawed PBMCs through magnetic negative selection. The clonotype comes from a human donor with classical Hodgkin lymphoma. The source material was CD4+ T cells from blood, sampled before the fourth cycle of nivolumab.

Here the CDR3 reads CASSPETVINTEAFF. The DNA for the CDR3 is TGTGCCAGCAGTCCAGAGACAGTTATAAACACTGAAGCTTTCTTT. The V call is TRBV28, the J call TRBJ1-1; maybe TRBD1 (5 bases). V lost 5 bases, J lost 2 bases, and 15 bases lay in between. CDR1 and CDR2 from the germline V gene are MDHEN and SYDVKM. This CDR3 region has 15 residues.